What follows are 5 T cell receptor beta chains derived from one specimen sequenced in a study of vaccination and CD4 T cells after COVID-19. These receptors have no identified antigens. The Oncomine TCR Beta short-read assay sequenced DNA from cultured CD4+ T cells. TCRdb called the PCR reads again in MiXCR, with one record for every CDR3 protein. The data contain about 16,000 distinct CDR3 sequences, about 56% of them seen just once; the ten biggest clones take up 6% to 7.5%. Treatment noted: 10-day PBMC culture with coronavirus spike peptide pools or control peptides (ViraFEST assay). The sequencing input was CD4+ T cells from blood, cultured in vitro. Source of these receptors: a human donor who had recovered from COVID-19.

This clonotype came up a few times. This chain connects TRBV27 to TRBJ2-5, with unresolved D. CDR3 size: 13 residues. In germline, CDR1 is MNHEY, CDR2 SMNVEV (reference sequence). With 6 bases removed from V and 5 bases from J, the gap between germline ends came to 13 bases. CDR3 nucleotide sequence: TGTGCCAGCAGGCAAACCCCGTCGGAGACCCAGTACTTC. Encoded protein: CASRQTPSETQYF.

This chain joins TRBV20-1 and TRBJ1-3, with 7 bases aligning to TRBD1. The V gene end was trimmed by 6 bases and the J gene end by 2 bases; junction bases not matched to a gene: 4. The CDR3 extends over 13 amino acids. The V gene's germline CDR1 is DFQATT and CDR2 SNEGSKA (reference sequence). The CDR3 loop is CSAFGTAGNTIYF. The DNA of the CDR3 is TGCAGTGCCTTCGGGACAGCTGGAAACACCATATATTTT.

This chain joins TRBV20-1 and TRBJ2-1; no clear D. The CDR3 has 12 amino acids. V was trimmed by 0 bases and J by 4 bases, leaving 4 bases between them. Germline V gene data show CDR1 as DFQATT and CDR2 as SNEGSKA (reference sequence). The CDR3 is CSARELYNEQFF. DNA of the CDR3: TGCAGTGCTAGAGAGCTGTACAATGAGCAGTTCTTC.

This clonotype has more than one count but fewer than ten. V is TRBV10-3 and J is TRBJ1-2; a weak D match, TRBD1 (5 bases). Germline lookup yields CDR1 ENHRY and CDR2 SYGVKD. The ends were cut back, 6 bases at V and 0 bases at J, with 17 bases in the middle. This CDR3 is built from 16 residues. CDR3 protein: CAISFTGRDSNYGYTF. The CDR3 nucleotides are TGTGCCATCAGCTTTACAGGACGGGACTCTAACTATGGCTACACCTTC.

The gene calls are TRBV20-1 and TRBJ2-3, with 12 bases matching TRBD1. The CDR3 runs 15 residues. In germline, CDR1 is DFQATT, CDR2 SNEGSKA (reference sequence). J lost 4 bases, V lost 5 bases, and 7 bases had no gene match. The CDR3 protein is CSASPGTGGPDTQYF. CDR3 bases: TGCAGTGCTTCCCCCGGGACAGGGGGCCCAGATACGCAGTATTTT.